This TCR beta chain was found in a study of cytomegalovirus exposure and HLA in healthy donors. The PCR made use of 60 Vbeta and 13 Jbeta primers. The assay was immunoSEQ multiplex PCR, and TCRdb's table has in-frame clones only and misses some. The sample includes some 90,000 clones, 80% to 85% seen only once; the top ten take approximately 3.9%. Of note for this clone: What it recognizes is unknown.

General study results and limits: Cytomegalovirus association was listed for about 160 TCR beta chains.

This clonotype was sampled from a woman aged 70-85 years in good health and CMV-seropositive. Material: PBMCs.

The CDR3 here is CASSFGLALGNEQFF. The CDR3 DNA follows: TGTGCCAGCAGCTTTGGACTAGCGTTAGGGAATGAGCAGTTCTTC. The chain uses TRBV5-6 and TRBJ2-1, with 9 nucleotides matching TRBD2. The trim removed 2 bases at V and 7 bases at J, leaving 7 bases unmatched. Germline CDR1 reads SGHDT; CDR2 reads YYEEEE. This CDR3 is built from 15 residues.